The clone carrying this T cell receptor beta chain was counted ten times or more. What it recognizes is unknown. CDR1 is LGHNA and CDR2 is YNFKEQ in the germline V gene. The CDR3 has 16 residues. Unmatched junction bases numbered 3, after V lost 0 bases and J lost 4 bases. This specimen comes from a study of identical twins. Study-level results: Monozygotic twin pairs showed more out-of-frame TCR alpha sharing than models estimated. Cord blood's abundant beta clonotypes had fewer insertions, unlike memory repertoires.

Template switching added a universal primer site; cDNA carried unique molecular identifiers. TCRdb recomputed calls from the 5' RACE reads with MiXCR, one row per CDR3 protein. The sample carries hundreds of thousands of distinct CDR3 sequences, more than 6.5% recorded once. These data are also associated with another study on yellow fever vaccine responses in identical twins.

This rearrangement joins TRBV4-2 to TRBJ2-1; 10 bases match TRBD2. The specimen was memory (CD45RO+) T cells sorted from blood. The sequence was obtained from a young woman in good health. CDR3 loop: CASSQETSGSYNEQFF. The CDR3 DNA sequence: TGTGCCAGCAGCCAAGAGACTAGCGGGTCTTACAATGAGCAGTTCTTC.